The sequence of this TCR beta chain was determined in a study of T cells in Graves' hyperthyroidism and ophthalmopathy. The CDR3 loop spans 15 amino acids. V trimming: 7 bases; J trimming: 7 bases; junction bases outside the gene matches: 13. CDR1 is MDHEN, CDR2 SYDVKM, per germline. Diagnosing involved the use of clinical symptoms, serum thyroxine and TRAb, thyroid ultrasound and orbital computed tomography. About 10 ml of fresh peripheral blood supplied the PBMCs. Researchers took RNA transcripts and amplified the TCR beta CDR3 regions from them. Carried out on the TCR CDR3, a first-round RT-PCR used the HTBI primer set. MiXCR, run by TCRdb on the multiplex PCR reads, gives a single entry per CDR3 protein. Of 550,000 to 650,000 distinct CDR3 sequences listed, approximately 14% are singletons.

The J gene is TRBJ2-5, the V gene TRBV28; TRBD2 agrees at 9 bases. This receptor was taken from a woman between 25 and 40 years old with Graves' hyperthyroidism that later progressed to Graves' ophthalmopathy. The sample consisted of blood. CDR3 bases: TGTGCCAGCACCTCACGGGGCGCGGGAGGGGTGACCCAGTACTTC. It codes for CASTSRGAGGVTQYF.